These 29 T cell receptor beta chains came from one sample sequenced in a study of multiple sclerosis patients with progressive multifocal leukoencephalopathy. Assay used: immunoSEQ multiplex PCR; TCRdb lists only in-frame clones, some missing. The table includes more than 30,000 clones, about nine tenths detected once. Time point: time of PML onset. The material was PBMCs, obtained from a patient treated with natalizumab. Receptors were obtained from a woman aged 40 to 50 with progressive multifocal leukoencephalopathy.

The chain has TRBV7-8 and TRBJ2-6; D may be TRBD2 (6 bases). CDR1 and CDR2 (germline): SGHVS, FQNEAQ. This CDR3 has 17 residues. Trimming left V 4 bases short and J 2 bases short, with 15 bases between. The CDR3 nucleotides read TGTGCCAGCAGCTACGTGGCGGGACCTCCTGGGGCCAACGTCCTGACTTTC. This translates into CASSYVAGPPGANVLTF. The whole variable domain, filled in from reference TRBV7-8 and TRBJ2-6, reads GAGVSQSPRYKVAKRGQDVALRCDPISGHVSLFWYQQALGQGPEFLTYFQNEAQLDKSGLPSDRFFAERPEGSVSTLKIQRTQQEDSAVYLCASSYVAGPPGANVLTFGAGSRLTVL.

The CDR3 here is CASSEALGYYGYTF. The CDR3 DNA reads as TGTGCCAGCAGTGAAGCGTTAGGGTACTATGGCTACACCTTC. The chain recombines TRBV2 with TRBJ1-2; D uncertain. CDR3 length: 14 amino acids. Germline V CDR1 and CDR2: SNHLY, FYNNEI. V was clipped by 0 bases and J by 3 bases, with 8 bases between them.

The rearrangement joins TRBV27 to TRBJ2-7; 9 bases align to TRBD1. This CDR3 comprises 15 residues. Looked up from germline, CDR1 is MNHEY and CDR2 is SMNVEV (reference sequence). V lost 4 bases, J lost 4 bases, and 8 bases stayed unmatched. CDR3 sequence reads: CASSSPGTGKYEQYF. The CDR3 nucleotides read TGTGCCAGCAGTTCCCCGGGGACAGGGAAGTACGAGCAGTACTTC.

The J gene is TRBJ1-2, the V gene TRBV29-1, with D possibly being TRBD1 (6 bases). The CDR3 runs 13 residues. The germline V gene encodes CDR1 SQVTM and CDR2 ANQGSEA. The ends were cut back, 0 bases at V and 7 bases at J, with 12 bases in the middle. CDR3 DNA sequence: TGCAGCGTTGAAGAAGGGGGGATGAGTGGCTACACCTTC. Its protein product is CSVEEGGMSGYTF.

The chain carries TRBV10-2 and TRBJ1-5, with D unclear. V was cut by 6 bases and J by 5 bases, with 11 bases left in between. CDR3 size: 13 residues. Germline-derived CDR1 and CDR2 are WSHSY and SAAADI. The CDR3 nucleotides read TGCGCCAGCAGGGCCTGGAACGATCAGCCCCAGCATTTT. Encoded protein: CASRAWNDQPQHF.

The gene calls are TRBV14 and TRBJ2-3, with D possibly being TRBD1 (6 bases). Germline CDR1 is SGHDN and CDR2 is FVKESK. Trimming removed 4 bases at V and 3 bases at J, with 11 bases between. The CDR3 runs to 14 residues. DNA of the CDR3: TGTGCCAGCAGCCGACAGGCCCGTACAGATACGCAGTATTTT. Translation gives CASSRQARTDTQYF.

This chain joins TRBV6-1 and TRBJ2-5; the match to TRBD2 covers 12 bases. Unmatched junction bases numbered 5, after V lost 1 base and J lost 5 bases. Germline V gene data show CDR1 as MNHNS and CDR2 as SASEGT. The CDR3 is 16 amino acids. The CDR3 DNA reads TGTGCCAGCAGTGAAGGGCTAGCGGGGGGGCAGGAGACCCAGTACTTC. Protein sequence: CASSEGLAGGQETQYF.

The chain joins TRBV19 to TRBJ1-3; no firm D call. Deletions cut 6 bases from V and 0 bases from J, with 9 bases between. This CDR3 spans 14 amino acids. CDR1 and CDR2 (germline): LNHDA, SQIVND (reference sequence). Here the CDR3 reads CASSPMASGNTIYF. In DNA, the CDR3 is TGTGCCAGTAGCCCGATGGCCTCTGGAAACACCATATATTTT.

This clone occurred once. The chain recombines TRBV4-3 with TRBJ2-2; D gene uncertain. The CDR3 length is 14 residues. CDR1 and CDR2 (germline): LGHNA, YSLEER. The V end lost 5 bases, the J end lost 0 bases, and 7 bases lay between the germline ends. The CDR3 nucleotides read TGCGCCAGCAGCTACACAGCGAACACCGGGGAGCTGTTTTTT. Encoded protein: CASSYTANTGELFF.

The chain joins TRBV7-9 to TRBJ2-5; possible D gene TRBD2, 5 bases. Trimming left V 2 bases short and J 5 bases short, with 9 bases between. This CDR3 is 13 amino acids long. Germline V lookup: CDR1 SEHNR, CDR2 FQNEAQ (reference sequence). The CDR3 reads CASSLFSGETQYF. The CDR3 DNA is TGTGCCAGCAGCTTATTCTCGGGGGAGACCCAGTACTTC. Full variable domain (rest looked up from reference TRBV7-9 and TRBJ2-5): DTGVSQNPRHKITKRGQNVTFRCDPISEHNRLYWYRQTLGQGPEFLTYFQNEAQLEKSRLLSDRFSAERPKGSFSTLEIQRTEQGDSAMYLCASSLFSGETQYFGPGTRLLVL.

The chain combines TRBV30 with TRBJ1-3; D might be TRBD1 (5 bases). This CDR3 is 12 amino acids long. The V end was cut by 5 bases, the J end by 9 bases, with 14 bases between. The germline V gene encodes CDR1 GTSNPN and CDR2 SVGIG (reference sequence). The DNA of the CDR3 is TGTGCCTGGTGGGGCCATCGGGGCACCATATATTTT. Its translation is CAWWGHRGTIYF.

This clone was seen just once. J is TRBJ1-5 and V is TRBV19; D remains ambiguous. V was clipped by 5 bases and J by 7 bases, with 18 bases between them. This CDR3 is 15 amino acids long. Germline CDR1 is LNHDA and CDR2 is SQIVND (reference sequence). The CDR3 coding sequence is TGTGCCAGTAGTCAAGAAAAAGGCTGGCGGCAGCCCCAGCATTTT. This sequence encodes CASSQEKGWRQPQHF.

The chain links TRBV5-1 to TRBJ2-7, with TRBD1 as a possible D gene (6 bases). Germline V lookup: CDR1 SGHRS, CDR2 YFSETQ. The CDR3 is 14 amino acids. V was shortened by 1 base and J by 3 bases, with 11 bases between the two germline ends. In DNA, the CDR3 is TGCGCCAGCAGCTTGCCCGGACAGAGCTACGAGCAGTACTTC. Residues: CASSLPGQSYEQYF.

This chain connects TRBV7-8 to TRBJ2-7; no clear D gene. Per the germline V gene, CDR1 is SGHVS and CDR2 is FQNEAQ. The CDR3 runs to 14 residues. V shed 0 bases and J shed 5 bases, with 11 bases lying between them. For the CDR3, the DNA is TGTGCCAGCAGCTTAGCGTCCCGCCGGGACGAGCAGTACTTC. It translates to CASSLASRRDEQYF. Based on the CDR3 plus reference TRBV7-8 and TRBJ2-7, the full variable domain is GAGVSQSPRYKVAKRGQDVALRCDPISGHVSLFWYQQALGQGPEFLTYFQNEAQLDKSGLPSDRFFAERPEGSVSTLKIQRTQQEDSAVYLCASSLASRRDEQYFGPGTRLTVT.

The chain employs TRBV7-2 and TRBJ1-5; D is undetermined. Trimming shortened V by 5 bases and J by 1 base, and 12 bases separated the two germline ends. The CDR3 is 15 residues long. Germline V gene lookup returns CDR1 SGHTA and CDR2 FQGNSA. Written as DNA, the CDR3 is TGTGCCAGCAGCCTAAGCCCTTTGAGCAATCAGCCCCAGCATTTT. Amino acid sequence: CASSLSPLSNQPQHF.

The chain joins TRBV11-3 to TRBJ2-2; D unclear. Trimming took off 0 bases at V and 4 bases at J, with 6 bases between the two ends. Germline CDR1 is SGHNT and CDR2 is YENEEA. The CDR3 runs 14 residues. Here the CDR3 reads CASSLDSGTGELFF. CDR3 coding DNA: TGTGCCAGCAGCTTAGATTCGGGCACCGGGGAGCTGTTTTTT. The complete variable domain, with remaining parts taken from reference TRBV11-3 and TRBJ2-2, reads EAGVVQSPRYKIIEKKQPVAFWCNPISGHNTLYWYLQNLGQGPELLIRYENEEAVDDSQLPKDRFSAERLKGVDSTLKIQPAELGDSAVYLCASSLDSGTGELFFGEGSRLTVL.

The J gene is TRBJ2-1, the V gene TRBV7-8; possibly TRBD1 or TRBD2 for D (5 bases each). The V gene's germline CDR1 is SGHVS and CDR2 FQNEAQ. With 4 bases removed from V and 9 bases from J, the gap between germline ends came to 19 bases. This CDR3 has 15 residues. For the CDR3, the DNA is TGTGCCAGCAGCTCCCGGGACCCCTTCGCGAGTGAGCAGTTCTTC. This gives the protein CASSSRDPFASEQFF.

The V call is TRBV10-3, the J call TRBJ1-1; D gene ambiguous. V was clipped by 0 bases and J by 0 bases, with 8 bases between them. The length of the CDR3 is 15 residues. Germline CDR1 and CDR2: ENHRY and SYGVKD. The CDR3 coding sequence is TGTGCCATCAGTGAGTCGGGAGGGTTGAACACTGAAGCTTTCTTT. Protein product: CAISESGGLNTEAFF.

This chain joins TRBV19 and TRBJ1-4; 9 bases are shared with TRBD1. Trimming cost V 5 bases and J 6 bases; bases outside gene matches: 4. The length of the CDR3 is 14 residues. Germline V gives CDR1 LNHDA, CDR2 SQIVND (reference sequence). The CDR3 bases are TGTGCCAGTAGTTCGGGACAGGGTTATGAAAAACTGTTTTTT. Protein: CASSSGQGYEKLFF. Full variable domain (remainder filled in from reference TRBV19 and TRBJ1-4): DGGITQSPKYLFRKEGQNVTLSCEQNLNHDAMYWYRQDPGQGLRLIYYSQIVNDFQKGDIAEGYSVSREKKESFPLTVTSAQKNPTAFYLCASSSGQGYEKLFFGSGTQLSVL.

The genes are TRBV7-2 and TRBJ1-2; weak D call: TRBD1 (5 bases). CDR1 and CDR2 from the germline V gene are SGHTA and FQGNSA. CDR3 length: 13 residues. The V and J ends lost 5 bases and 5 bases respectively, with 12 bases between them. CDR3: CASSPGPGYGYTF. The CDR3 DNA is TGTGCCAGCAGCCCCGGCCCAGGGTATGGCTACACCTTC. Full variable domain (rest looked up from reference TRBV7-2 and TRBJ1-2): GAGVSQSPSNKVTEKGKDVELRCDPISGHTALYWYRQSLGQGLEFLIYFQGNSAPDKSGLPSDRFSAERTGGSVSTLTIQRTQQEDSAVYLCASSPGPGYGYTFGSGTRLTVV.

V and J are TRBV5-4 and TRBJ1-1, with a weak D call TRBD1 (6 bases). Per germline, CDR1 SGHNT and CDR2 YYREEE (reference sequence). Between the trimmed V and J ends, which lost 5 bases and 8 bases, there was a span of 16 bases. The CDR3 runs 13 residues. CDR3 sequence (DNA): TGTGCCAGCAGGCCTACAGGGTTCCCCGAAGCTTTCTTT. It is translated as CASRPTGFPEAFF.

The V and J genes are TRBV29-1 and TRBJ2-7; D is ambiguous. V shed 7 bases and J shed 6 bases, with 13 bases lying between them. This CDR3 has 11 amino acids. The germline gives CDR1 SQVTM, CDR2 ANQGSEA. The CDR3 sequence: CSASVTIEQYF. The CDR3 nucleotides are TGCAGCGCATCTGTGACAATCGAGCAGTACTTC.

This sequence joins TRBV7-2 and TRBJ2-3; TRBD1 might be the D (7 bases). This CDR3 spans 16 amino acids. CDR1 and CDR2 from the germline V gene are SGHTA and FQGNSA. V lost 1 base and J lost 0, with 11 bases in between. The CDR3 region is CASSLGAGGSTDTQYF. CDR3 in DNA: TGTGCCAGCAGCTTAGGGGCAGGGGGGAGCACAGATACGCAGTATTTT.

The chain uses TRBV28 and TRBJ2-7; maybe TRBD1 (6 bases). Germline V gene lookup returns CDR1 MDHEN and CDR2 SYDVKM. Between the trimmed V and J ends, which lost 2 bases and 4 bases, there was a span of 18 bases. The CDR3 sequence is 16 residues long. CDR3 protein: CASSLLPGTPPYEQYF. The CDR3 nucleotides read TGTGCCAGCAGTTTACTGCCCGGGACACCGCCTTACGAGCAGTACTTC. The full variable domain, in which reference TRBV28 and TRBJ2-7 provide the parts outside the CDR3, is DVKVTQSSRYLVKRTGEKVFLECVQDMDHENMFWYRQDPGLGLRLIYFSYDVKMKEKGDIPEGYSVSREKKERFSLILESASTNQTSMYLCASSLLPGTPPYEQYFGPGTRLTVT.

V is TRBV27 and J is TRBJ2-7; either TRBD1 or TRBD2 may fit D (5 bases each). The V and J ends lost 6 bases and 3 bases respectively, with 15 bases between them. This CDR3 region has 14 residues. Germline assignment: CDR1 MNHEY and CDR2 SMNVEV (reference sequence). CDR3 coding DNA: TGTGCCAGCAGCTCGAGGGGAGACGGCTACGAGCAGTACTTC. Its protein product is CASSSRGDGYEQYF.

The CDR3 spells CASSAGFGNQPQHF. Here the CDR3 DNA reads TGTGCCAGCAGTGCCGGTTTTGGCAATCAGCCCCAGCATTTT. This chain connects TRBV21-1 to TRBJ1-5. TRBV21-1 constitutes a pseudogene. This CDR3 comprises 14 residues.

V usage is TRBV7-9 and J usage is TRBJ1-4, with 7 nucleotides matching TRBD1. The CDR3 covers 14 residues. With 6 bases clipped from V and 5 bases from J, the junction kept 6 bases outside the gene matches. Germline CDR1 is SEHNR and CDR2 is FQNEAQ (reference sequence). The CDR3 bases are TGTGCCAGCAGATCAGGGGGGGAAAATGAAAAACTGTTTTTT. Translating it yields CASRSGGENEKLFF.

J is TRBJ1-5 and V is TRBV27, with no clear D. The CDR3 spans 15 residues. V was trimmed by 3 bases and J by 5 bases, leaving 14 bases between them. Germline CDR1 and CDR2: MNHEY and SMNVEV (reference sequence). CDR3 nucleotides: TGTGCCAGCAGTTTGTATATCGGCAGCGATCAGCCCCAGCATTTT. This gives the protein CASSLYIGSDQPQHF.

The chain employs TRBV6-5 and TRBJ1-5; D uncertain. The V end was cut by 2 bases, the J end by 4 bases, with 12 bases between. Germline V CDR1 and CDR2: MNHEY, SVGAGI. The CDR3 has 15 amino acids. The CDR3 is CASSYAPGRNQPQHF. The CDR3 region has the DNA TGTGCCAGCAGTTACGCTCCGGGGAGAAATCAGCCCCAGCATTTT.